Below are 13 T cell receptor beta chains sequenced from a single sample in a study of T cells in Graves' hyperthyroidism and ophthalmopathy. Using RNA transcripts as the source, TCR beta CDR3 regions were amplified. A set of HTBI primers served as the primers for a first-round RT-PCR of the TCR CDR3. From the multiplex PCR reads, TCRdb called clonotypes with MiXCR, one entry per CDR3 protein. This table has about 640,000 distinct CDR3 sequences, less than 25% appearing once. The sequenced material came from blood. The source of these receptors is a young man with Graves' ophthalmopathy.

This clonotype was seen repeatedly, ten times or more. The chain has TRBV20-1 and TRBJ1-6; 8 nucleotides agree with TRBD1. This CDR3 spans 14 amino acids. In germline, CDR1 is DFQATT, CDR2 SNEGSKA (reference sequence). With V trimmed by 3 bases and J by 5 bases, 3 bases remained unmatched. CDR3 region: CSARPGQDNSPLHF. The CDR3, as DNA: TGCAGTGCTAGGCCGGGACAGGATAATTCACCCCTCCACTTT.

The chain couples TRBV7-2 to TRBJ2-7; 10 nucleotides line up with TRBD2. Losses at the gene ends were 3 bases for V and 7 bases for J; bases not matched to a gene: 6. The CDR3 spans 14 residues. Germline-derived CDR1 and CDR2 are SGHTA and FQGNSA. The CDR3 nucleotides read TGTGCCAGCAGCTTGGGACTAGCGACCCGGGAGCAGTACTTC. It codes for CASSLGLATREQYF. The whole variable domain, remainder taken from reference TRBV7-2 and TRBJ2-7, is GAGVSQSPSNKVTEKGKDVELRCDPISGHTALYWYRQSLGQGLEFLIYFQGNSAPDKSGLPSDRFSAERTGGSVSTLTIQRTQQEDSAVYLCASSLGLATREQYFGPGTRLTVT.

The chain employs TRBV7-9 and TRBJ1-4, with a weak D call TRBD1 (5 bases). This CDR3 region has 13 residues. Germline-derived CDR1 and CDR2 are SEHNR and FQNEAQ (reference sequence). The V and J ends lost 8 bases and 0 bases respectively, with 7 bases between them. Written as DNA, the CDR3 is TGTGCCAGCCGGGACCCAACTAATGAAAAACTGTTTTTT. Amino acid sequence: CASRDPTNEKLFF. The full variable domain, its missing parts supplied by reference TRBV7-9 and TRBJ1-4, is DTGVSQNPRHKITKRGQNVTFRCDPISEHNRLYWYRQTLGQGPEFLTYFQNEAQLEKSRLLSDRFSAERPKGSFSTLEIQRTEQGDSAMYLCASRDPTNEKLFFGSGTQLSVL.

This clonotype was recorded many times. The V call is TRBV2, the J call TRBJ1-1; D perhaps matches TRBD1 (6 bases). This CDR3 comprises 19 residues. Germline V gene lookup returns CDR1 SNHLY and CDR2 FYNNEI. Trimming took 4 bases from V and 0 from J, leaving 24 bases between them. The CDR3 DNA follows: TGTGCCAGCAGTGGGGGGTACAGGGCGGATGGGATGATGAACACTGAAGCTTTCTTT. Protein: CASSGGYRADGMMNTEAFF.

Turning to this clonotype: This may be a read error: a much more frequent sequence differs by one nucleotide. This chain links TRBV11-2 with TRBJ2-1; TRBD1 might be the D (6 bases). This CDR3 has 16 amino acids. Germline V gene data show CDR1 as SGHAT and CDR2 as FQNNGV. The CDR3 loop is CASSWGRGRSYSEQFF. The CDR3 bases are TGTGCCAGCAGCTGGGGCAGGGGTAGATCCTACAGTGAGCAGTTCTTC.

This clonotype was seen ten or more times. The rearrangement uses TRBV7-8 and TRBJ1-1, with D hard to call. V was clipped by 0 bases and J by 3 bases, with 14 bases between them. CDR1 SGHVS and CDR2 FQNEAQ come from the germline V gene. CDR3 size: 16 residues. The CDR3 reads CASSLAARLGHTEAFF. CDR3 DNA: TGTGCCAGCAGCTTAGCGGCCAGGTTGGGTCACACTGAAGCTTTCTTT.

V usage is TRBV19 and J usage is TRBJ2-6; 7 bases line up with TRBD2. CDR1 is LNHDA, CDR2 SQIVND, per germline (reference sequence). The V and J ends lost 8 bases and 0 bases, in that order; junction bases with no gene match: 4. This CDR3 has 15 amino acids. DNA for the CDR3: TGTGCCAGTGCCCGGGAGGACTCTGGGGCCAACGTCCTGACTTTC. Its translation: CASAREDSGANVLTF. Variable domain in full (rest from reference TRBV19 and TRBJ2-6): DGGITQSPKYLFRKEGQNVTLSCEQNLNHDAMYWYRQDPGQGLRLIYYSQIVNDFQKGDIAEGYSVSREKKESFPLTVTSAQKNPTAFYLCASAREDSGANVLTFGAGSRLTVL.

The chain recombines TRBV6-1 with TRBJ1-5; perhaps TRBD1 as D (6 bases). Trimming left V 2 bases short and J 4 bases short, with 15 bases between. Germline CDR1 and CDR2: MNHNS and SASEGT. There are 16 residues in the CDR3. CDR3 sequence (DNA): TGTGCCAGCAGTGAAAACCCAGGGGACTATAATCAGCCCCAGCATTTT. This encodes CASSENPGDYNQPQHF.

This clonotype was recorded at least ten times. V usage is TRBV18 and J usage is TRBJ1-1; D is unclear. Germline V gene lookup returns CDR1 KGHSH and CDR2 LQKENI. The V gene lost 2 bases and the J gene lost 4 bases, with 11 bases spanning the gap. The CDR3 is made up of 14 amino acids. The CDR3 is CASSPRAGGTEAFF. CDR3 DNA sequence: TGTGCCAGCTCACCAAGGGCAGGCGGCACTGAAGCTTTCTTT.

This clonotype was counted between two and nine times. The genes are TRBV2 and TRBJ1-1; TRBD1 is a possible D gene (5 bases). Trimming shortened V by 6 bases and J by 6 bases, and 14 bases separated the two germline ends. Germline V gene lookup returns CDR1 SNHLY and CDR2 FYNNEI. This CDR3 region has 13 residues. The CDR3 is CASSSLAGAEAFF. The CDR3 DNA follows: TGTGCCAGCAGCTCCCTGGCGGGGGCTGAAGCTTTCTTT.

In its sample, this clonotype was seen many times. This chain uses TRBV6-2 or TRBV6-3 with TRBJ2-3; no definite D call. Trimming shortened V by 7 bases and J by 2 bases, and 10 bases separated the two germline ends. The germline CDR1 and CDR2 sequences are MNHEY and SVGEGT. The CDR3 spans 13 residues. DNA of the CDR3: TGTGCCAGCAAGGTGCATCTCACAGATACGCAGTATTTT. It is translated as CASKVHLTDTQYF.

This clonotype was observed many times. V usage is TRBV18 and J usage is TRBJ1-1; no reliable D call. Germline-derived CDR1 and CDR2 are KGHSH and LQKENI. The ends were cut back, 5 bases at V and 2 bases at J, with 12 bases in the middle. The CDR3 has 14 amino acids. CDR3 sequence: CASSSRTVNTEAFF. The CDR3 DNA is TGTGCCAGCTCATCCAGGACGGTAAACACTGAAGCTTTCTTT.

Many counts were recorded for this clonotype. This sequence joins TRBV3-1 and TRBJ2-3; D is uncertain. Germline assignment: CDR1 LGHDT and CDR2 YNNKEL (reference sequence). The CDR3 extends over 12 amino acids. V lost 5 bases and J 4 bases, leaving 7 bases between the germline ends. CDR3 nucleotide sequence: TGTGCCAGCAGCAAGGTTCCAGATACGCAGTATTTT. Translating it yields CASSKVPDTQYF.